The subject of this entry is one TCR beta chain. Its antigen is as yet unknown. These data are taken from a study of cytomegalovirus exposure and HLA in healthy donors. Study-wide context: Among the 400 or so donors who were genotyped, approximately 76% fell in the genetic ancestry cluster that is associated with self-reported Caucasian donors.

Use of 60 Vbeta and 13 Jbeta primers characterized the PCR. Data came from immunoSEQ multiplex PCR; TCRdb stores just in-frame clones and leaves some out. This sample contains 150,000 to 200,000 clones. CDR1 ENHRY and CDR2 SYGVKD come from the germline V gene. V dropped 7 bases and J dropped 4; count of bases not matched to a gene: 11. This CDR3 comprises 16 residues. Study results and limitations: Cytomegalovirus association was listed for 150 to 200 TCR beta chains. Rates of TCR association differed by HLA locus in a later analysis, with DRB1 highest and HLA-C lowest. Association of 17,000 or so TCR beta sequences with HLA alleles was found at 0.05 false discovery rate in a later analysis.

Sequencing input: PBMCs. The receptor's source is a woman younger than 30 in good health and CMV-seropositive. J is TRBJ2-1 and V is TRBV10-3; 9 bases match TRBD2. The CDR3 bases are TGTGCCATCATATGGGCTAGCGGGAAGGTTTACAATGAGCAGTTCTTC. Its translation: CAIIWASGKVYNEQFF.